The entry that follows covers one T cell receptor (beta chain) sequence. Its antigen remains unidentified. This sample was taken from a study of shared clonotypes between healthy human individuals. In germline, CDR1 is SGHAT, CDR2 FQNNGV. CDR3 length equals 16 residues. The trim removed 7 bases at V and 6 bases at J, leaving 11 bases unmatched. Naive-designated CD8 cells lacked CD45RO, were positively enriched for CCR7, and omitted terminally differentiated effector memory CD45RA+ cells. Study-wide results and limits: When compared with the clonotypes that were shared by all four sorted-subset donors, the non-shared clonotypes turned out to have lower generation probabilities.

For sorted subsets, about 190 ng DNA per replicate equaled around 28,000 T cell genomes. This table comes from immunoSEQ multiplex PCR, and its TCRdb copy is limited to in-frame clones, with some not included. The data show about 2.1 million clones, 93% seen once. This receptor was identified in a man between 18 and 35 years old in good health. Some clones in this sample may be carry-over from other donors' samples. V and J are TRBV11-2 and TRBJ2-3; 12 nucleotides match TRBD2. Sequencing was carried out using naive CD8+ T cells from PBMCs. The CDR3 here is CASTRTSGARGDTQYF. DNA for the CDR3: TGTGCCAGCACCAGGACTAGCGGGGCAAGAGGGGATACGCAGTATTTT.